This T cell receptor (beta chain) was identified during a study of blood T cells in healthy people across ages. General observations from the study: With naive T cell percentage, TCR beta diversity showed a strong correlation.

A word on this clonotype: The antigen is unknown.

Sample donors were healthy Caucasian individuals that came from Russia, aged roughly 6 to 95. A minimum of 7 million PBMCs was isolated per sample. V was cut by 7 bases and J by 9 bases, with 13 bases left in between. CDR1 is MNHEY, CDR2 SVGAGI, per germline. This CDR3 has 13 amino acids. A J-beta primer mix and a sample-barcoded 5' primer were used in a second PCR of about 6 to 12 cycles. MiXCR, run by TCRdb on the 5' RACE reads, gives a single entry per CDR3 protein. The data hold around 1,100,000 distinct CDR3 sequences, with 35% to 40% observed a single time. This receptor was identified in a man in his late teens or twenties in good health. The V and J genes are TRBV6-5 and TRBJ1-6; D uncertain. The sequenced material came from blood. The CDR3 DNA sequence: TGTGCCAGCAACGAGGGAGGAAGTTCACCCCTCCACTTT. Protein product: CASNEGGSSPLHF.